This T cell receptor (beta chain) stems from a study of cytomegalovirus exposure and HLA in healthy donors (TCRdb year 2017). Background for the entire study: According to an earlier analysis of 587 of the donors, 150 million to 200 million T cells yielded 117 million unique TCR beta sequences and around 300 Gb of sequence data. About 320 gigabases of sequencing data and around 87 million unique TCR sequences were included in an early release covering about 700 HLA-typed donors. Of the roughly 410 genotyped donors, 81% were placed in the genetic ancestry cluster associated with self-reported Caucasian donors. The study was designed to test whether signatures of past pathogen exposure could be identified by cataloging public T cell receptors. The T cell repertoires of under 750 subjects were profiled by immunosequencing and related to cytomegalovirus serostatus. A separate validation cohort of roughly 130 different subjects was used in addition to the roughly 640-subject first cohort. The study combined high-throughput TCR immunosequencing, statistical association of individual TCRs with disease status, and machine learning to predict cytomegalovirus infection status. In a later analysis, previously published TCR beta repertoires from 550 to 750 donors were re-analyzed and high-resolution HLA genotyping was added so that TCR occurrence patterns could be studied. In the later analysis, no new phenotypic data were used to find candidate immune exposures; instead, reliance was placed on TCR beta sequences and their occurrence across donors. To decide whether each TCR beta V gene segment behaved as functional or pseudogenic, an earlier analysis of fewer than 750 of the donors relied on high-throughput TCR beta sequencing. Alongside the repertoire data, information on donor age, sex, ethnicity and CMV serostatus was compiled. A later genetic analysis used genome-wide SNP genotypes for about 60% of the roughly 670 donors, treating that subset as a discovery cohort. Every repertoire in the discovery cohort had been generated on one and the same sequencing platform. Both class I and class II loci were covered by HLA typing, at four-digit resolution. The number of typed donors differed by locus: about 620-640 for A, B, C, DRB1 and DQB1; about 520 for DQA1; 600 to 610 for DPA1; and around 490 for DPB1. Several DR-DQ haplotypes were handled as single units for association and clustering because linkage in the cohort was strong. Across 398 genotyped donors of the cohort, an average of roughly 230,000 unique TCR beta nucleotide sequences per donor were sequenced, and 15% to 20% of those sequences were non-productive. Results the study describes overall, beyond this receptor: In vitro tests confirmed that a few of the cytomegalovirus-associated TCR beta chains recognize cytomegalovirus antigens. The study gave a list of 150 to 200 TCR beta chains associated with cytomegalovirus. A group of highly shared sequence variants was considered likely to be a technical artifact of the sequencing pipeline. Most TCR sequences were seen in very few donors, while some public TCRs were found in many individuals. In a later analysis, HLA-associated TCR beta chains showed more clonal expansion and lower generation probabilities than non-associated chains that were equally common. Specific HLA alleles were associated with 15,000 to 20,000 TCR beta sequences at a false discovery rate of 0.05 in a later analysis. A later genetic analysis reported fewer N-insertions in productive TCRs among donors in an Asian-associated ancestry cluster than the roughly 650-donor mean. In a later analysis, the rate of TCR association differed among HLA loci, with DRB1 alleles having the most associated TCRs and HLA-C alleles having the fewest. Several of the top co-occurrence clusters appeared to be linked to parvovirus B19, influenza, CMV and Epstein-Barr virus, according to a later analysis. Correlated functional status among segregating V segments might be attributable to linkage disequilibrium, but an unknown experimental factor could not be ruled out. The authors suggested that the approach could potentially be extended to other disease states and immunological phenotypes. The only immune exposure information available for the cohort was CMV serostatus. Because HLA typing was missing for some donors at each locus, association tests included only the typed subset. A further reported finding was that TCR beta sequences accurately predicted the HLA-A and HLA-B alleles for most subjects in the first cohort. Strong co-occurrence of HLA alleles, especially DR and DQ, made assigning TCR associations to individual alleles difficult. Most CMV-associated TCR beta chains appeared to be HLA-restricted in a later analysis, and the HLA associations seemed to be driven largely by CMV exposure. In a later genetic analysis, a missense DCLRE1C variant was associated with V-gene and J-gene trimming of TCR beta chains, and the association was replicated in an independent cohort. The classifier was reported to diagnose cytomegalovirus status with high specificity and sensitivity in both the original and validation cohorts. Only TCR beta chains were sequenced in this cohort, and the absence of alpha or paired-chain data limited detectable features. The presence/absence analyses assumed that sequencing depth was roughly uniform across donors, and that assumption may not be true. Because counts were too low, roughly 17 rarely observed V segments, including chromosome 9 orphons, were left out of the earlier analysis of several hundred of the donors. Broadly in line with IMGT annotations, most TCR beta V segments showed up in productive rearrangements about 87% or about 30% of the time in an earlier analysis of roughly 590 of the donors.

Libraries came from the immunoSEQ multiplex PCR assay. For the multiplex PCR, a mixture combining 60 forward primers for TCR Vbeta segments and 13 reverse primers for TCR Jbeta segments was used. The CDR3 region of rearranged TCR beta genes was amplified from genomic DNA by a multiplex PCR assay. Amplified TCR beta libraries were sequenced as 87-base-pair reads on the Illumina HiSeq System. In the authors' own workflow: A later analysis counted around 72 million unique TCR beta chains across the 700 or so repertoires, and some 11 million of these chains were shared by at least two donors. Raw reads were error-corrected and collapsed into unique sequences with a nearest-neighbor algorithm that merged closely related sequences to remove PCR and sequencing errors. To assign V, D and J gene segments, CDR3 sequences were aligned to IMGT reference sequences. Each retained sequence needed at least a six-nucleotide match to both a V gene segment and a J gene segment. A rearrangement counted as productive if the CDR3 had no stop codons and remained in frame with V and J, and every other rearrangement counted as non-productive. Following IMGT convention, CDR3 was defined as the stretch from the second conserved V-encoded cysteine to the conserved J-encoded phenylalanine. Sequences without an unambiguous match to a single V gene segment were excluded from the earlier analysis of about 600 of the donors. In an earlier analysis of a few hundred of the donors, a V segment was called functional when productive rearrangements were above 56.7%, and segregating when the standard deviation between donors exceeded 5%. A statistical classification framework was developed to diagnose cytomegalovirus status using the catalog of TCR beta chain sequences. V and J gene assignment, in a later analysis, came from comparing TCR nucleotide sequences with IMGT/GENE-DB human TR gene sequences. Using the TCRdist pipeline, a later analysis assigned CDR3 sequences along with most-parsimonious VDJ recombination scenarios. In a later analysis, each TCR beta chain was defined by its CDR3 amino acid sequence together with its V-gene family, and reads lacking a unique V-gene family were excluded. As a way to deal with suspected cross-contamination and a sequencing artifact, a later analysis dropped 450 to 600 nucleotide sequences that were highly shared and had low generation probability. In a later analysis, a clonal expansion index for each public chain was calculated from normalized within-repertoire ranks of inferred template counts. A later analysis computed generation probabilities with a VDJ recombination model fitted to out-of-frame rearrangements, and checked the results against IGoR. Hypergeometric tests were used in a later analysis to score TCR-TCR, TCR-HLA and TCR-CMV co-occurrence, with a repertoire-size bias correction applied to the TCR pairs. A later analysis estimated false discovery rates by permuting HLA or CMV assignments 20 times. In a later analysis, co-occurring TCRs were grouped with DBSCAN, and TCRdist sequence similarity was added when clustering was performed within HLA-allele-positive subsets. Repertoires with fewer than 30,000 or more than 120,000 public chains, plus five repertoires with anomalous nucleotide sharing, were excluded from co-occurrence clustering. TCRdb carries this immuneACCESS record with in-frame sequences only. Its versions omit some clonotypes, under half of them owing to an unresolved V gene in the studies checked, with the rest unexplained. V and J calls and clone size are copied from that table; D and trimming were computed from the DNA. The table for this sample records around 150,000 clones. The top ten hold 1.3% of the sample.

In total, 666 healthy bone marrow donors made up the cohort. At the time of sampling, every cohort member was nominally healthy, though immune exposures that went unrecorded were likely present. The donor tested CMV seronegative, placing the donor among the 350 to 400 seronegative members of the cohort. Every donor gave a peripheral blood sample, and the peripheral blood mononuclear cells from that sample were used for TCR beta sequencing. Genomic DNA was extracted from the blood cell samples with the Qiagen DNeasy Blood Extraction Kit. For this clone: What this receptor recognizes is not known.

The receptor comes from a woman in her sixties in good health and CMV-seronegative. The specimen sequenced was PBMCs.

The sequence in DNA is TGCGCCAGCAGCTTGGACAGAACCCCCTATGGCTACACCTTC. Its translation is CASSLDRTPYGYTF. The chain was built from TRBV5-1 and TRBJ1-2; there is no confident call for the D gene. Relative to germline, V is 0 bases shorter and J is 4 bases shorter, with 10 bases between their ends. The CDR3 measures 14 amino acids from cysteine to phenylalanine. Kept here is only the CDR3 DNA, which spans 42 bases and is read in frame from base 1. The germline V gene provides CDR1 SGHRS and CDR2 YFSETQ. The CDR3 plus the reference TRBV5-1 and TRBJ1-2 genes for the other parts give the full variable domain: KAGVTQTPRYLIKTRGQQVTLSCSPISGHRSVSWYQQTPGQGLQFLFEYFSETQRNKGNFPGRFSGRQFSNSRSEMNVSTLELGDSALYLCASSLDRTPYGYTFGSGTRLTVV.